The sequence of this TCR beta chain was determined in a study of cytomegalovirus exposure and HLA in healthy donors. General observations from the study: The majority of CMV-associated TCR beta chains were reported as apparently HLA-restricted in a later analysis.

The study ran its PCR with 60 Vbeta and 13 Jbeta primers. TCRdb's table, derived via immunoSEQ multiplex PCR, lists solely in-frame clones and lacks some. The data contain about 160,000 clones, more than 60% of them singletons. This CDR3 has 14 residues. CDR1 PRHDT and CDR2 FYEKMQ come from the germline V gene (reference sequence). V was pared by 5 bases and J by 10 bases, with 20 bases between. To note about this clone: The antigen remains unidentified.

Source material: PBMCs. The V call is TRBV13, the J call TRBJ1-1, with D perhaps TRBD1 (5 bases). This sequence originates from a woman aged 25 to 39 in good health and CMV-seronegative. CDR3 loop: CASSPPRGLEGAFF. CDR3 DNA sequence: TGTGCCAGCAGCCCCCCCCGGGGACTCGAGGGAGCTTTCTTT.